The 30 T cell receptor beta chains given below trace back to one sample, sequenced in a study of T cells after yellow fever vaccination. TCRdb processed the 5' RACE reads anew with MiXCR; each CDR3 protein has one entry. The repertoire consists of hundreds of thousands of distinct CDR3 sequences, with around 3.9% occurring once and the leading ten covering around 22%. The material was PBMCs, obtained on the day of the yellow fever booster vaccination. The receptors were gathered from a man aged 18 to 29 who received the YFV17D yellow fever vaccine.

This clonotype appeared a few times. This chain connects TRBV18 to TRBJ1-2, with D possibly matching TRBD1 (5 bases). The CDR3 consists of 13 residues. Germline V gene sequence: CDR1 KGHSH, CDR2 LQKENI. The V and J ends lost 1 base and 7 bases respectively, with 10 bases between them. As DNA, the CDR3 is TGTGCCAGCTCACCACTTCGGGACCGTGGCTACACCTTC. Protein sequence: CASSPLRDRGYTF.

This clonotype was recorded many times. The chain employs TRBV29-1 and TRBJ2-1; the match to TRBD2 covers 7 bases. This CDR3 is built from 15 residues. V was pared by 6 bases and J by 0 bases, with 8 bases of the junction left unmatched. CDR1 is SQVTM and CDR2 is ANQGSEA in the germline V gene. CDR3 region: CSVGDYPSSYNEQFF. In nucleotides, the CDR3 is TGCAGCGTAGGGGACTACCCTAGCTCCTACAATGAGCAGTTCTTC.

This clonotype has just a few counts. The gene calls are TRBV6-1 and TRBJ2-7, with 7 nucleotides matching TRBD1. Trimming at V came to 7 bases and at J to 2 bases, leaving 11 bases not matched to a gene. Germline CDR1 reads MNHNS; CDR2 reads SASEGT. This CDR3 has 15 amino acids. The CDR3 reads CASTGRTGSPYEQYV. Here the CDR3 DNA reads TGTGCCAGCACCGGACGGACAGGATCCCCCTACGAGCAGTACGTC.

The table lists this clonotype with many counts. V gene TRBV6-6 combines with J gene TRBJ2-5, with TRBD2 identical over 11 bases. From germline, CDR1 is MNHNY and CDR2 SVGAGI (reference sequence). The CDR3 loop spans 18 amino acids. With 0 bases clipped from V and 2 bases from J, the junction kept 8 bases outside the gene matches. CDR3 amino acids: CASSYSNSGTSGQETQYF. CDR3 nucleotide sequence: TGTGCCAGCAGTTACTCAAACTCCGGGACTAGCGGACAAGAGACCCAGTACTTC.

The CDR3: CASSRQTGLYEQYF. The CDR3 DNA follows: TGTGCCAGTAGTCGACAGACAGGTCTGTACGAGCAGTACTTC. The chain is built from TRBV19 and TRBJ2-7, with D possibly matching TRBD1 (6 bases). Trimming stripped 5 bases from V and 4 bases from J, with 15 bases between. From germline, CDR1 is LNHDA and CDR2 SQIVND (reference sequence). This CDR3 spans 14 amino acids.

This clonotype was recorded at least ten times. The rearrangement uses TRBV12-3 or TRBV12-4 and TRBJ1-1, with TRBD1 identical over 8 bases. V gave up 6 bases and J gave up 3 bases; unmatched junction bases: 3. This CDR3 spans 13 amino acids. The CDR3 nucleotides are TGTGCCAGCAGCTTGACAGGGGACACTGAAGCTTTCTTT. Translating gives CASSLTGDTEAFF.

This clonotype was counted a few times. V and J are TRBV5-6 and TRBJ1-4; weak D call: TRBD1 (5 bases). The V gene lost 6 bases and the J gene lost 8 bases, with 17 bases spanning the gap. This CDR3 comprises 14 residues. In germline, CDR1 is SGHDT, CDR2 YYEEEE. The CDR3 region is CASTLQVLGEKLFF. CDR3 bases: TGTGCCAGCACCCTACAGGTCCTCGGGGAAAAACTGTTTTTT. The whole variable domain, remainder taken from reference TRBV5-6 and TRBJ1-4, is DAGVTQSPTHLIKTRGQQVTLRCSPKSGHDTVSWYQQALGQGPQFIFQYYEEEERQRGNFPDRFSGHQFPNYSSELNVNALLLGDSALYLCASTLQVLGEKLFFGSGTQLSVL.

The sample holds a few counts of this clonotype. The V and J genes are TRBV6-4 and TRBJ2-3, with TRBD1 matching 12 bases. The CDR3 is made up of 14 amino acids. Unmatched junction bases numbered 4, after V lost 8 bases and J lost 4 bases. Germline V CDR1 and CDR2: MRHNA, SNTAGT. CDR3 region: CASGTGGGSDTQYF. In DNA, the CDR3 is TGTGCCAGCGGGACAGGGGGCGGTTCAGATACGCAGTATTTT.

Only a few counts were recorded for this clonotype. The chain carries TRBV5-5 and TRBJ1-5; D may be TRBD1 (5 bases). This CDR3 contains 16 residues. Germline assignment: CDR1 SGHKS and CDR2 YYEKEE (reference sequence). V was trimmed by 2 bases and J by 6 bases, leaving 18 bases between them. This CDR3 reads CASSFLAEGRLQPQHF. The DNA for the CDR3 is TGTGCCAGCAGCTTCTTGGCGGAGGGGAGGCTTCAGCCCCAGCATTTT.

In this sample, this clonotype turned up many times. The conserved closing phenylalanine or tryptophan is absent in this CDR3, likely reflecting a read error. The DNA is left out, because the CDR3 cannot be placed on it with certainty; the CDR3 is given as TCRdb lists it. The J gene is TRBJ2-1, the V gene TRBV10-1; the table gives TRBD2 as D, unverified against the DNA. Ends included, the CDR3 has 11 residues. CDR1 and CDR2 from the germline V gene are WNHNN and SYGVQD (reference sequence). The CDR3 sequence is CANTGSRLGLV.

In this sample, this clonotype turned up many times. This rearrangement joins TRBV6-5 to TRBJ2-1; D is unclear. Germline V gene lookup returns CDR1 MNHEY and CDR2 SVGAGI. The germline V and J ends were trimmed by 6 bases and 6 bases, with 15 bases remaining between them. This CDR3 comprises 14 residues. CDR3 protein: CASSPENSPNEQFF. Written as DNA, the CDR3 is TGTGCCAGCAGCCCCGAAAACTCTCCCAATGAGCAGTTCTTC.

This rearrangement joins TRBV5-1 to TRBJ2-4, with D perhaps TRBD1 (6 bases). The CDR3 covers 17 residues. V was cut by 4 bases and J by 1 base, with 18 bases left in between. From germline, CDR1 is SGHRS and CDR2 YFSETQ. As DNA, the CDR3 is TGCGCCAGCAGCCCGAGGACAGACCCTGGGGCCAAAAACATTCAGTACTTC. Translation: CASSPRTDPGAKNIQYF.

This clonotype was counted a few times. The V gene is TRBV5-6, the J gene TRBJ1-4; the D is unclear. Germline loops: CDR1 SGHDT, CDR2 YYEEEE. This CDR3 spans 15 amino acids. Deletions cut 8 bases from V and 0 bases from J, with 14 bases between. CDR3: CASSYPAATNEKLFF. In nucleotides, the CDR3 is TGTGCCAGTTCTTATCCCGCGGCAACTAATGAAAAACTGTTTTTT.

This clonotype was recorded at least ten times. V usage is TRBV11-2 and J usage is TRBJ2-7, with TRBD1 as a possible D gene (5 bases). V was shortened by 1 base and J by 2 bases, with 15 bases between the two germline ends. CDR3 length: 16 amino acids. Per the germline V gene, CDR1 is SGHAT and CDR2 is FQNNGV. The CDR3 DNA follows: TGTGCCAGCAGCTTAGGGGTAGGGGCACAAACCTACGAGCAGTACTTC. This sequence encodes CASSLGVGAQTYEQYF. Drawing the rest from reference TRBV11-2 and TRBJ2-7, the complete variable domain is EAGVAQSPRYKIIEKRQSVAFWCNPISGHATLYWYQQILGQGPKLLIQFQNNGVVDDSQLPKDRFSAERLKGVDSTLKIQPAKLEDSAVYLCASSLGVGAQTYEQYFGPGTRLTVT.

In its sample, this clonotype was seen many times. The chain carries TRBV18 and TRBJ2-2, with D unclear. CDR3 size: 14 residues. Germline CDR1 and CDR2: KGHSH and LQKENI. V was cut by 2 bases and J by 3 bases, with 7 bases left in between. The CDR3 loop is CASSPGLYTGELFF. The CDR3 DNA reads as TGTGCCAGCTCACCAGGGCTATACACCGGGGAGCTGTTTTTT.

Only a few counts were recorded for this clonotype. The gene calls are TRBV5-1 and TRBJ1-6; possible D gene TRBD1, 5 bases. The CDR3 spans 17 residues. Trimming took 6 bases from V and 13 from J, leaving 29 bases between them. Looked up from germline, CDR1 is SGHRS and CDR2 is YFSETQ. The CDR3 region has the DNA TGCGCCAGCACATTGGGACCTCAGGGCCCTTGTTGTTTTCCCCTCCACTTT. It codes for CASTLGPQGPCCFPLHF.

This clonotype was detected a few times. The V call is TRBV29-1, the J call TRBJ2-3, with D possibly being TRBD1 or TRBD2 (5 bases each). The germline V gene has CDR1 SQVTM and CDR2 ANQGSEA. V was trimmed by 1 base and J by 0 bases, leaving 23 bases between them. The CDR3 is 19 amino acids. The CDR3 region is CSVEGARGPGSSSTDTQYF. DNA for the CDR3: TGCAGCGTTGAAGGGGCCCGGGGCCCGGGGTCGTCTAGCACAGATACGCAGTATTTT.

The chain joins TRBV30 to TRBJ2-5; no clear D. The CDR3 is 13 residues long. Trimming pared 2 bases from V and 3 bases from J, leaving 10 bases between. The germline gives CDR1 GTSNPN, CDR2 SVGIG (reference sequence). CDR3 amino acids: CAWSWLVEETQYF. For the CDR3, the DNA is TGTGCCTGGAGTTGGCTAGTCGAAGAGACCCAGTACTTC.

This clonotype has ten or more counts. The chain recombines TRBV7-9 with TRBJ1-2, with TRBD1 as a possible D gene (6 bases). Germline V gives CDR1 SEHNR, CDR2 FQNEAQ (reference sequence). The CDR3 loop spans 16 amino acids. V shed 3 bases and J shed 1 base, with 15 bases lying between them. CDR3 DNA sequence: TGTGCCAGCAGCTTCGAAACAGGGCGGGATAACTATGGCTACACCTTC. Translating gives CASSFETGRDNYGYTF.

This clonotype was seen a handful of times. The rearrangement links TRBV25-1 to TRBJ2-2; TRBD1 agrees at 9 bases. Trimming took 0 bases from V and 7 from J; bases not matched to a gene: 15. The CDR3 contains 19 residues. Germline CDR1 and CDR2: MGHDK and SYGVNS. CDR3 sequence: CASSEYYGQGRGGDGELFF. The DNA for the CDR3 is TGTGCCAGCAGTGAATACTACGGACAGGGGCGAGGTGGGGACGGGGAGCTGTTTTTT.

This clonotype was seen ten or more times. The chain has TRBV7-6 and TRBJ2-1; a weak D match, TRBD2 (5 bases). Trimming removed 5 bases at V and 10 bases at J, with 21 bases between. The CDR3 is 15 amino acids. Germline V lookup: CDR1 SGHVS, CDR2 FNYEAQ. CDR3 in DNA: TGTGCCAGCAGCCCCTTGGCCTCCGTGTCGGGGGAGCAGTTCTTC. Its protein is CASSPLASVSGEQFF.

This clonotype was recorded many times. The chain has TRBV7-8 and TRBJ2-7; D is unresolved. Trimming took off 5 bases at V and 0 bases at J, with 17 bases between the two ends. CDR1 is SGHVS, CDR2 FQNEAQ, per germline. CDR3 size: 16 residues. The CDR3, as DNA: TGTGCCAGCAGCCAAAGGACGCCTCTGCTCTCCTACGAGCAGTACTTC. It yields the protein CASSQRTPLLSYEQYF.

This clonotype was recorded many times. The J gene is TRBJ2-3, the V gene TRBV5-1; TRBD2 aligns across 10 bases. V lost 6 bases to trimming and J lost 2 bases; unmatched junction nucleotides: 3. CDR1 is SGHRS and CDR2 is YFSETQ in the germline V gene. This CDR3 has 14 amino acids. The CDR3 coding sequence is TGCGCCAGCAATCTAGCGGGGGCCACAGATACGCAGTATTTT. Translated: CASNLAGATDTQYF. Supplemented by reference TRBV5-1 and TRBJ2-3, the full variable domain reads KAGVTQTPRYLIKTRGQQVTLSCSPISGHRSVSWYQQTPGQGLQFLFEYFSETQRNKGNFPGRFSGRQFSNSRSEMNVSTLELGDSALYLCASNLAGATDTQYFGPGTRLTVL.

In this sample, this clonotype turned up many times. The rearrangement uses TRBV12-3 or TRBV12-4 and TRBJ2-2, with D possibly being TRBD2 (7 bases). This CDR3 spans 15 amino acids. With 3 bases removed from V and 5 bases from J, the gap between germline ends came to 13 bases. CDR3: CASSFRGARTGELFF. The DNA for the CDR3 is TGTGCCAGCAGTTTTCGGGGGGCGCGAACCGGGGAGCTGTTTTTT.

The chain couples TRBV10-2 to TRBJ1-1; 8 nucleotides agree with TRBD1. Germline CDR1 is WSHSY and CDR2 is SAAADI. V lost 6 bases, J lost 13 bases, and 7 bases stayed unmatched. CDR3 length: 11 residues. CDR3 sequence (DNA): TGCGCCAGCAGGACAGGGGCAAGGGGTTTCTTT. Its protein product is CASRTGARGFF.

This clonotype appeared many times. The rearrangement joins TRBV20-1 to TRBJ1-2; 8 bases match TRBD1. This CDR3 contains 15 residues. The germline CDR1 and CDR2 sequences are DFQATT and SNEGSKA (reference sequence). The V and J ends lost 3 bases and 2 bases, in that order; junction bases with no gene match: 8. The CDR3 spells CSASQDRGINYGYTF. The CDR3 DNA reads TGCAGTGCTAGTCAAGACAGGGGAATAAACTATGGCTACACCTTC.

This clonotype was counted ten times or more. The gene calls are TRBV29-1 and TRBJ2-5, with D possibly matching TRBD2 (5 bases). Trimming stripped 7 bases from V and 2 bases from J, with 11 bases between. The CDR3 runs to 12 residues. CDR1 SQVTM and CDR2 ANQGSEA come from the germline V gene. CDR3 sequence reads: CSGGQQQETQYF. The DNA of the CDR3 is TGCAGCGGAGGGCAGCAGCAAGAGACCCAGTACTTC.

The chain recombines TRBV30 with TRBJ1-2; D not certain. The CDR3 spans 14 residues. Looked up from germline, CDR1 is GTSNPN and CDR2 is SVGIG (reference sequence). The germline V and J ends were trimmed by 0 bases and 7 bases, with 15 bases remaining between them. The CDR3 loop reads CAWSVPSPLGGYTF. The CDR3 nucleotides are TGTGCCTGGAGTGTACCTTCCCCCTTGGGTGGCTACACCTTC.

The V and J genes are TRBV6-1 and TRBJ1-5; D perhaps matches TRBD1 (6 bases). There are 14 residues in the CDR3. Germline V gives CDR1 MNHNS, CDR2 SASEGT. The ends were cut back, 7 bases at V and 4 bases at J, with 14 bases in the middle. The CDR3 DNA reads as TGTGCCAGCACCACCGGACAGAGGAATCAGCCCCAGCATTTT. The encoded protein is CASTTGQRNQPQHF.

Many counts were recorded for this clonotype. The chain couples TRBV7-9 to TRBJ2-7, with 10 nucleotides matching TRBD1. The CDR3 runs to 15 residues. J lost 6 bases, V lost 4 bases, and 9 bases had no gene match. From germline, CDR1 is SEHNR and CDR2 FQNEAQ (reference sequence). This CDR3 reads CASSSTGGMIAEQYV. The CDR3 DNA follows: TGTGCCAGCAGCTCGACAGGGGGCATGATTGCCGAGCAGTACGTC.